Listed below are T cell receptor beta chains from one sample, sequenced in a study of shared clonotypes between healthy human individuals. TCRdb's table, derived via immunoSEQ multiplex PCR, lists solely in-frame clones and lacks some. The table shows over 2 million clones, with less than 95% occurring only once. The sequencing sample was made of naive CD8+ T cells sorted from blood. Receptor source: a man aged 18-30 years in good health. The CDR3 runs from the conserved cysteine through the conserved F or W. A D gene is named only where the DNA matches it firmly. Not every row has a clone size; where given, it reads once, few, many or a size class.

TRBJ2-1,NA,15,TRBD2,TRBV9,CASSPGLAQTNEQFF,TGTGCCAGCAGCCCCGGACTAGCGCAAACGAATGAGCAGTTCTTC
TRBJ2-7,NA,16,TRBD1,TRBV4-1,CASSQDRDRLGYEQYF,TGCGCCAGCAGCCAAGACCGGGACAGGTTAGGGTACGAGCAGTACTTC
TRBJ2-1,NA,14,NA,TRBV30,CAWSVGSGYNEQFF,TGTGCCTGGAGTGTAGGTAGTGGCTACAATGAGCAGTTCTTC
TRBJ1-2,NA,13,TRBD1,TRBV10-3,CAINAGTGDGYTF,TGTGCCATCAACGCAGGGACAGGGGATGGCTACACCTTC
TRBJ1-1,once,15,NA,TRBV6-1,CASSEGTQANTEAFF,TGTGCCAGCAGTGAAGGGACCCAGGCGAACACTGAAGCTTTCTTT
TRBJ1-1,NA,16,TRBD1,TRBV7-9,CASSLLRTGLEEEAFF,TGTGCCAGCAGCTTATTGCGGACAGGGTTGGAGGAGGAAGCTTTCTTT
TRBJ2-7,NA,14,TRBD1,TRBV19,CASSNPWDSYEQYF,TGTGCCAGTAGTAACCCATGGGACAGCTACGAGCAGTACTTC
TRBJ2-7,NA,15,NA,TRBV28,CASSPTVGITYEQYF,TGTGCCAGCAGTCCCACTGTGGGGATTACCTACGAGCAGTACTTC
TRBJ2-7,NA,15,TRBD2,TRBV27,CASSPSAPGGYEQYF,TGTGCCAGCAGCCCGTCGGCCCCGGGGGGCTACGAGCAGTACTTC
TRBJ1-1,NA,15,NA,TRBV7-8,CASSGLGGPDTEAFF,TGTGCCAGCAGCGGGCTCGGGGGACCGGACACTGAAGCTTTCTTT
TRBJ2-7,NA,14,TRBD2,TRBV6-1,CASREAGYTYEQYF,TGTGCCAGCAGGGAAGCGGGATACACATACGAGCAGTACTTC
TRBJ1-2,NA,13,NA,TRBV5-4,CASSSTGKDGYTF,TGTGCCAGCAGCTCAACAGGGAAGGATGGCTACACCTTC
TRBJ1-1,NA,15,NA,TRBV7-6,CASSLGLGGGTEAFF,TGTGCCAGCAGCTTAGGGTTGGGGGGCGGCACTGAAGCTTTCTTT
TRBJ1-4,NA,15,NA,TRBV9,CASSPSTEQNEKLFF,TGTGCCAGCAGCCCCTCAACGGAACAGAATGAAAAACTGTTTTTT
TRBJ2-1,NA,16,TRBD2,TRBV5-1,CASSSSGTSVYNEQFF,TGCGCCAGCAGCTCGTCCGGGACTAGCGTCTACAATGAGCAGTTCTTC
TRBJ1-4,NA,11,NA,TRBV7-9,CASSLSQKLFF,TGTGCCAGCAGCCTCTCACAAAAACTGTTTTTT
TRBJ2-1,NA,16,NA,TRBV7-9,CASSPQQGISYNEQFF,TGTGCCAGCAGCCCCCAGCAGGGGATCTCCTACAATGAGCAGTTCTTC
TRBJ2-7,NA,14,NA,TRBV28,CASSLDGIGYEQYF,TGTGCCAGCAGTTTAGACGGGATTGGCTACGAGCAGTACTTC
TRBJ2-3,NA,15,NA,TRBV9,CASSPWDLLTDTQYF,TGTGCCAGCAGCCCCTGGGACCTACTCACAGATACGCAGTATTTT
TRBJ1-2,NA,16,NA,TRBV6-1,CASSEIVGGDSYGYTF,TGTGCCAGCAGTGAAATAGTAGGGGGGGACTCCTATGGCTACACCTTC
TRBJ2-1,NA,15,TRBD1,TRBV27,CASSSPTGKYNEQFF,TGTGCCAGCAGTTCCCCGACAGGGAAGTACAATGAGCAGTTCTTC
TRBJ2-3,NA,14,NA,TRBV4-1,CASSLRRGSDTQYF,TGCGCCAGCAGCCTTCGCAGGGGTTCAGATACGCAGTATTTT
TRBJ2-7,NA,14,TRBD2,TRBV9,CASRETSGSYEQYF,TGTGCCAGCAGAGAGACTAGCGGGAGCTACGAGCAGTACTTC
TRBJ1-2,NA,15,TRBD1,TRBV4-1,CASSQAPTGGSGYTF,TGCGCCAGCAGCCAAGCCCCTACAGGGGGTAGTGGCTACACCTTC